The source of this TCR beta chain is a study of blood T cell repertoires in COVID-19. At the level of the study: The United States, Italy and Spain were the sources of the acute and convalescent COVID-19 samples. PBMCs, B-cell-depleted T cells, or T cells provided the cDNA or gDNA that made up the material.

In the authors' workflow: Reference gene primer amplification yielded estimated nucleated cell counts. The protocol was immunoSEQ multiplex PCR, while the TCRdb copy is restricted to in-frame clones and leaves out a portion. Clone size and V and J calls were adopted from that table, with D and trimming inferred from the DNA. The table records around 130,000 clones, roughly nine tenths of them present only once. Germline-derived CDR1 and CDR2 are MNHEY and SVGAGI. The CDR3 extends over 14 amino acids. Trimming took 6 bases from V and 9 from J; bases not matched to a gene: 6. This clonotype originated in a man in his sixties or seventies with active or convalescent COVID-19. The sample was peripheral blood. The chain is built from TRBV6-5 and TRBJ2-1; 12 bases are a match to TRBD1. Here the CDR3 DNA reads TGTGCCAGCAGCAGGGACAGGGGGCCAGTTGAGCAGTTCTTC. Encoded protein: CASSRDRGPVEQFF.